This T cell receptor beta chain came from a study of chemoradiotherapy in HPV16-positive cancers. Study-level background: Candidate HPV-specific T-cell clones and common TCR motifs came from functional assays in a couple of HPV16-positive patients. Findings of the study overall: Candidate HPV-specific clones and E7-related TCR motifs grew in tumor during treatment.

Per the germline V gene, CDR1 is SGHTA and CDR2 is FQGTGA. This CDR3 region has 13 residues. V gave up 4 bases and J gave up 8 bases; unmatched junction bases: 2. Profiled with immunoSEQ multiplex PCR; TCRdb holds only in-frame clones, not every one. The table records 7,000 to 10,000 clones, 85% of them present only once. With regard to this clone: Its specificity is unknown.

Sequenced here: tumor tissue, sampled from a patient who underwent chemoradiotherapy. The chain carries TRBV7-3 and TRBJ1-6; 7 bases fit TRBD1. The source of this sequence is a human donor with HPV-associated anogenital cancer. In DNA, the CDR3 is TGTGCCAGCAGCTGGGACAGAGATTCACCCCTCCACTTT. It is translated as CASSWDRDSPLHF.